One and the same sample provided the 4 T cell receptor beta chains below, sequenced in a study of T cells after posttransplantation cyclophosphamide. Assay: immunoSEQ multiplex PCR; the TCRdb copy retains only in-frame clones and omits some. Altogether around 28,000 clones were found in the sample, and no singletons occur. The specimen sequenced was PBMCs. The receptors originated from an older woman in good health, CMV-negative, and a related stem cell transplant donor.

This clone was found many times. This chain joins TRBV28 and TRBJ1-2, with D hard to call. The CDR3 runs to 11 residues. Trimming cost V 8 bases and J 8 bases, with 12 bases left between them. The germline V gene has CDR1 MDHEN and CDR2 SYDVKM. The CDR3 nucleotides read TGTGCCAGCGCCGCCCCCGCGGGCTACACCTTC. Its translation: CASAAPAGYTF.

This clone came up many times. This chain connects TRBV6-2 or TRBV6-3 to TRBJ2-7; D gene ambiguous. CDR1 and CDR2 from the germline V gene are MNHEY and SVGEGT. The CDR3 totals 16 residues. Trimming removed 4 bases from V and 1 base from J, with 17 bases in between. CDR3 in amino acids: CASSSTLVTSSYEQYF. CDR3 bases: TGTGCCAGCAGTTCAACCCTTGTAACTTCGTCCTACGAGCAGTACTTC.

This clone was counted at least ten times. V gene TRBV19 combines with J gene TRBJ2-7; D is perhaps TRBD1 (5 bases). The CDR3 length is 16 residues. Trimming left V 3 bases short and J 1 base short, with 16 bases between. Germline V gene sequence: CDR1 LNHDA, CDR2 SQIVND (reference sequence). The CDR3 region is CASSIVWTTTSYEQYF. In DNA, the CDR3 is TGTGCCAGTAGTATTGTCTGGACAACCACATCCTACGAGCAGTACTTC.

This clone was found many times. The chain recombines TRBV6-1 with TRBJ2-1, with 12 nucleotides matching TRBD2. The length of the CDR3 is 15 residues. J gave up 6 bases and V 5 bases, and 5 bases lay outside the gene matches. Germline CDR1 reads MNHNS; CDR2 reads SASEGT. This CDR3 reads CASSSWTSGANEQFF. In DNA form, the CDR3 reads TGTGCCAGCAGTTCTTGGACTAGCGGGGCCAATGAGCAGTTCTTC.